This T cell receptor beta chain was recorded in a study of T cell responses to AZD1222 COVID-19 vaccine. Here immunoSEQ multiplex PCR was the method, and the copy in TCRdb shows in-frame clones only, minus some. The sample consists of fewer than 150,000 clones, around 90% of them appearing once. Findings of the study overall: Clonal diversity was possibly underestimated, and the donors were mostly white British, with more females. Of the AZD1222 recipients, only 6 or 7 were seropositive at baseline.

Remarks on this clone: Antigen: not known.

Trimming cost V 6 bases and J 7 bases, with 22 bases left between them. Germline loops: CDR1 MDHEN, CDR2 SYDVKM. The CDR3 has 16 residues. The sequenced sample was peripheral blood, obtained on day 0 of AZD1222 vaccination. The sequence derives from an adult in good health. The chain recombines TRBV28 with TRBJ2-1, with D unclear. For the CDR3, the DNA is TGTGCCAGCAGCCCCGGCGGTGCCGAAAGGTGGAATGAGCAGTTCTTC. Protein: CASSPGGAERWNEQFF.